One and the same sample provided the 18 T cell receptor beta chains below, sequenced in a study of cytomegalovirus exposure and HLA in healthy donors. The PCR was carried out with 60 Vbeta primers and 13 Jbeta primers. TCRdb's table, derived via immunoSEQ multiplex PCR, lists solely in-frame clones and lacks some. The sample lists approximately 250,000 clones, over 75% occurring once. The sample comprised PBMCs. The receptors come from a boy aged 5-17 years in good health and CMV-seronegative.

This clone was counted once. The chain recombines TRBV29-1 with TRBJ2-2; 9 bases agree with TRBD1. Germline values: CDR1 SQVTM, CDR2 ANQGSEA. The CDR3 spans 14 residues. V shed 5 bases, J shed 6 bases, and the junction held 7 bases outside the gene matches. CDR3 protein: CSVLDRGLAGELFF. CDR3 DNA sequence: TGCAGCGTTCTGGACAGGGGCCTTGCCGGGGAGCTGTTTTTT.

This rearrangement joins TRBV29-1 to TRBJ2-1, with unresolved D. This CDR3 comprises 12 residues. Trimming stripped 3 bases from V and 3 bases from J, with 6 bases between. Germline CDR1 is SQVTM and CDR2 is ANQGSEA. The CDR3 region is CSVDSFYNEQFF. DNA for the CDR3: TGCAGCGTTGATAGCTTCTACAATGAGCAGTTCTTC.

The chain links TRBV7-9 to TRBJ1-2; tentatively, D is TRBD1 (5 bases). The CDR3 loop spans 15 amino acids. The V end was cut by 5 bases, the J end by 3 bases, with 16 bases between. Looked up from germline, CDR1 is SEHNR and CDR2 is FQNEAQ (reference sequence). CDR3 residues: CASSESGVGHYGYTF. In DNA, the CDR3 is TGTGCCAGCAGCGAATCTGGGGTGGGGCACTATGGCTACACCTTC.

The rearrangement uses TRBV7-2 and TRBJ2-5; 7 bases fit TRBD2. Trimming took 2 bases from V and 5 from J; bases not matched to a gene: 2. The CDR3 totals 13 residues. Germline V CDR1 and CDR2: SGHTA, FQGNSA. In nucleotides, the CDR3 is TGTGCCAGCAGCTTAATCGGGGGGGAGACCCAGTACTTC. Translating it yields CASSLIGGETQYF.

The V gene is TRBV5-5, the J gene TRBJ1-4; 9 bases map to TRBD1. The CDR3 runs 17 residues. Looked up from germline, CDR1 is SGHKS and CDR2 is YYEKEE (reference sequence). The trim removed 0 bases at V and 3 bases at J, leaving 6 bases unmatched. This CDR3 reads CASSLARQGGSNEKLFF. For the CDR3, the DNA is TGTGCCAGCAGCTTGGCCCGACAGGGGGGTTCTAATGAAAAACTGTTTTTT.

V usage is TRBV20-1 and J usage is TRBJ2-3, with D unresolved. V was pared by 1 base and J by 6 bases, with 5 bases between. The CDR3 spans 11 residues. Germline V gene sequence: CDR1 DFQATT, CDR2 SNEGSKA (reference sequence). The CDR3 loop reads CSARGVDTQYF. The CDR3 coding sequence is TGCAGTGCTAGAGGAGTGGATACGCAGTATTTT.

V and J are TRBV4-1 and TRBJ2-1; 9 positions agree with TRBD2. V shed 1 base and J 0 bases; nucleotides not matched to a gene: 4. The CDR3 contains 17 residues. Per germline, CDR1 MGHRA and CDR2 YSYEKL. The CDR3: CASSQVWGLASYNEQFF. CDR3 bases: TGCGCCAGCAGCCAAGTGTGGGGACTAGCCTCCTACAATGAGCAGTTCTTC.

This chain joins TRBV2 and TRBJ1-2; no clear D. The CDR3 covers 12 residues. Germline V lookup: CDR1 SNHLY, CDR2 FYNNEI. Trimming removed 7 bases from V and 4 bases from J, with 10 bases in between. The CDR3 sequence is CASTPDTYGYTF. In nucleotides, the CDR3 is TGTGCCAGCACCCCCGACACCTATGGCTACACCTTC.

Regarding this clone: Here the CDR3 omits its conserved ending phenylalanine or tryptophan, so a read error is the likely source. J is TRBJ1-2 and V is TRBV19; the D is unclear. Trimming removed 7 bases at V and 6 bases at J, with 15 bases between. Germline CDR1 LNHDA, CDR2 SQIVND (reference sequence). The CDR3 has 13 amino acids. The CDR3 nucleotides read TGTGCCAGTACCCTATGGTCCCAGGATGGCTACACCCTC. Protein product: CASTLWSQDGYTL.

The chain combines TRBV5-4 with TRBJ1-1; D may be TRBD1 (5 bases). Germline values: CDR1 SGHNT, CDR2 YYREEE (reference sequence). This CDR3 is 16 amino acids long. Trimming removed 3 bases from V and 0 bases from J, with 15 bases in between. CDR3 sequence: CASSSGIRVMNTEAFF. Here the CDR3 DNA reads TGTGCCAGCAGCTCTGGGATCAGGGTGATGAACACTGAAGCTTTCTTT.

This chain joins TRBV11-2 and TRBJ1-1, with D possibly TRBD1 on 6 matching bases. From germline, CDR1 is SGHAT and CDR2 FQNNGV. The CDR3 spans 15 residues. The V end was cut by 5 bases, the J end by 3 bases, with 16 bases between. The CDR3 DNA reads TGTGCCAGCAGCCCTAGGGCAGCAGGGGACACTGAAGCTTTCTTT. It codes for CASSPRAAGDTEAFF.

V is TRBV7-8 and J is TRBJ1-1; no clear D gene. The CDR3 is 14 residues long. V was shortened by 1 base and J by 1 base, with 7 bases between the two germline ends. Germline-derived CDR1 and CDR2 are SGHVS and FQNEAQ. DNA for the CDR3: TGTGCCAGCAGCTTAGGTAGCCAGAACACTGAAGCTTTCTTT. Amino acid sequence: CASSLGSQNTEAFF.

The chain recombines TRBV5-1 with TRBJ2-1, with TRBD2 identical over 8 bases. Trimming took 0 bases from V and 10 from J; bases not matched to a gene: 12. The CDR3 totals 16 residues. Germline V lookup: CDR1 SGHRS, CDR2 YFSETQ. The CDR3 DNA sequence: TGCGCCAGCAGCTTGGGTCTTGCCGGGGGGGCTCGGGAGCAGTTCTTC. Its protein is CASSLGLAGGAREQFF.

This rearrangement joins TRBV7-9 to TRBJ1-1, with 7 bases matching TRBD1. J lost 3 bases, V lost 5 bases, and 15 bases had no gene match. Germline V gene lookup returns CDR1 SEHNR and CDR2 FQNEAQ (reference sequence). The CDR3 has 17 amino acids. The CDR3 is CASSLNRGIPLDTEAFF. The CDR3 bases are TGTGCCAGCAGCCTCAACAGGGGCATCCCCCTCGACACTGAAGCTTTCTTT.

As DNA, the CDR3 is TGTGCCAGCAGCTCGCGGACAGGGGGCTCCGTGGTCAATGAGCAGTTCTTC. Translated, it gives CASSSRTGGSVVNEQFF. This chain uses TRBV13 with TRBJ2-1; 11 positions match TRBD1. The germline gives CDR1 PRHDT, CDR2 FYEKMQ (reference sequence). The CDR3 extends over 17 amino acids. V shed 4 bases, J shed 6 bases, and the junction held 11 bases outside the gene matches.

This clone was observed a handful of times. The gene calls are TRBV6-1 and TRBJ1-1; D is perhaps TRBD1 (5 bases). This CDR3 comprises 11 residues. CDR1 MNHNS and CDR2 SASEGT come from the germline V gene. The ends were cut back, 5 bases at V and 11 bases at J, with 12 bases in the middle. Here the CDR3 DNA reads TGTGCCAGCAGTTCCGGGGGTTGGGCTTTCTTT. This encodes CASSSGGWAFF.

The chain carries TRBV2 and TRBJ1-2, with 7 bases aligning to TRBD1. Germline lookup yields CDR1 SNHLY and CDR2 FYNNEI. This CDR3 spans 15 amino acids. Unmatched junction bases numbered 6, after V lost 0 bases and J lost 5 bases. The CDR3 region is CASSEASDRTYGYTF. The CDR3 region has the DNA TGTGCCAGCAGTGAAGCGTCGGACAGGACGTATGGCTACACCTTC.

The chain has TRBV30 and TRBJ2-7, with TRBD1 as a possible D gene (6 bases). The V gene lost 0 bases and the J gene lost 6 bases, with 12 bases spanning the gap. The CDR3 runs to 13 residues. The germline CDR1 and CDR2 sequences are GTSNPN and SVGIG (reference sequence). The CDR3 here is CAWSVGGPREQYF. The DNA of the CDR3 is TGTGCCTGGAGTGTAGGGGGTCCTCGCGAGCAGTACTTC.